This T cell receptor (beta chain) emerged from a study of blood T cells in healthy people across ages. For the study at large: Template switching picked up about one barcoded beta molecule for each two T cells.

Study findings and constraints: The study could not conclusively compare naive and antigen-experienced cells, given its unsorted PBMCs.

This CDR3 spans 12 amino acids. Germline V lookup: CDR1 SQVTM, CDR2 ANQGSEA. Primed by a sample-barcoded 5' primer and a J-beta primer mix, a second PCR proceeded for about 6 to 11 cycles. One entry per CDR3 protein, called by TCRdb with MiXCR from the 5' RACE reads. The sample lists about 1,400,000 distinct CDR3 sequences; about 40% were seen once. With respect to this clonotype: Its antigen is as yet unknown. One base away lies a much larger clone, so this may be a sequencing read error.

Sequenced material: blood. The chain recombines TRBV29-1 with TRBJ2-1; 8 bases agree with TRBD2. The end of the DNA aligns better with TRBJ2-7, so the J call may be wrong. The sequence derives from a woman aged 18 to 35 in good health. CDR3: CSSPAGGNEQYF. CDR3 sequence (DNA): TGCAGCTCCCCCGCGGGGGGTAATGAGCAGTACTTC.